Included here is one TCR beta chain sequence, with context. This sample is drawn from a study of blood T cell repertoires in COVID-19. For the study at large: Acute and convalescent COVID-19 specimens originated in the United States, Italy and Spain.

Data came from immunoSEQ multiplex PCR; TCRdb stores just in-frame clones and leaves some out. In the table there are some 200,000 clones, around 81% of which are singletons. The TCR was taken from a woman aged 60-75 years with acute or convalescent COVID-19. The sample comprised peripheral blood.

In DNA, the CDR3 is TGTGCCAGCAGCTCCCCCGGGGACAGGCCCGTCTACTTGGCTGAAGCTTTCTTT. Translation gives CASSSPGDRPVYLAEAFF. The J gene is TRBJ1-1, the V gene TRBV5-8, with 8 bases lining up with TRBD1. The CDR3 runs 18 residues. J lost 6 bases, V lost 3 bases, and 19 bases had no gene match. The germline gives CDR1 SGHTS, CDR2 YDEGEE.